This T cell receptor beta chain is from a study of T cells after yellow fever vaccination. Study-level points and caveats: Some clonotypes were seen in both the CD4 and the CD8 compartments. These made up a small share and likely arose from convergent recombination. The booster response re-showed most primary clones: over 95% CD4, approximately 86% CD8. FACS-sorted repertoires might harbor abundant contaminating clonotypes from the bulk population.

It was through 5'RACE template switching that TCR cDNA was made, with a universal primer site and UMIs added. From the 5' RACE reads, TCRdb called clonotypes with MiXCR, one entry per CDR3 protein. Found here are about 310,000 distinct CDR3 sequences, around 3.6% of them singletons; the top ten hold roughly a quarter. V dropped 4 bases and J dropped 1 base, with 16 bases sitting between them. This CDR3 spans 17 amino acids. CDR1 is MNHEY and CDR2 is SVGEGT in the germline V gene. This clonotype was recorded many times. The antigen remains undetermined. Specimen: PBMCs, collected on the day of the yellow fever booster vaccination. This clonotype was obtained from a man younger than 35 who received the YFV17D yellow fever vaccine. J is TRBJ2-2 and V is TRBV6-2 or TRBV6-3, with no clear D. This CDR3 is CASSSRPSRLNTGELFF. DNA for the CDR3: TGTGCCAGCAGTTCCCGCCCATCTAGACTGAACACCGGGGAGCTGTTTTTT.